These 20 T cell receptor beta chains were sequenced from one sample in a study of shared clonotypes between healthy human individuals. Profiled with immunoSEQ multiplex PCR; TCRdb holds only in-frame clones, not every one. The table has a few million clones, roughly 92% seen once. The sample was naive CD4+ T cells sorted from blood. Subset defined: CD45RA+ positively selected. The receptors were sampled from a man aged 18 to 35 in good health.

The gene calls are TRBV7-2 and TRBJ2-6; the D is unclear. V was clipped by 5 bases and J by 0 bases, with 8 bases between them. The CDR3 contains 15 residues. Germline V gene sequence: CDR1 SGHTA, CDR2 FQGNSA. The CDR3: CASSGRRSGANVLTF. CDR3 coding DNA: TGTGCCAGCAGCGGACGGCGCTCTGGGGCCAACGTCCTGACTTTC.

CDR3 sequence (DNA): TGTGCCAGCAGTGATCGCAGGTACGAGCAGTACTTC. Its translation: CASSDRRYEQYF. The rearrangement uses TRBV25-1 and TRBJ2-7; D uncertain. Trimming left V 3 bases short and J 4 bases short, with 7 bases between. Per the germline V gene, CDR1 is MGHDK and CDR2 is SYGVNS. The CDR3 is 12 amino acids.

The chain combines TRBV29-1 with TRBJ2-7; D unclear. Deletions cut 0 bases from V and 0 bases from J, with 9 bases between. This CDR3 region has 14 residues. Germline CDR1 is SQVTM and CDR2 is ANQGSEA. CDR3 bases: TGCAGCGTTGAAGAAGGGTGGGCCTCCTACGAGCAGTACTTC. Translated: CSVEEGWASYEQYF.

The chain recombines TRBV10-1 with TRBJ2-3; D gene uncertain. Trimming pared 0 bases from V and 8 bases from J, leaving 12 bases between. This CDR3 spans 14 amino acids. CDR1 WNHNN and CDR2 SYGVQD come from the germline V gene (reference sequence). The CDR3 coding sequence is TGCGCCAGCAGTGAGTCGAGCTTAGTCCGTACGCAGTATTTT. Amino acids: CASSESSLVRTQYF.

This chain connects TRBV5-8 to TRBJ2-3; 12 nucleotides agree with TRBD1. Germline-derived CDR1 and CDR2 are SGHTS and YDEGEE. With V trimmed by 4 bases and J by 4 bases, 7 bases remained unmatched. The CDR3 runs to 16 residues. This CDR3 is CASSGPGQGAADTQYF. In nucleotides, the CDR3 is TGTGCCAGCAGCGGCCCGGGACAGGGGGCGGCAGATACGCAGTATTTT.

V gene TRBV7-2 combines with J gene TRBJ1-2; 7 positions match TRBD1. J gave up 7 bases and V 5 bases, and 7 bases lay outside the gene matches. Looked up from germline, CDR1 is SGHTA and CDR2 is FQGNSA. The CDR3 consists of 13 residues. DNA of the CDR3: TGTGCCAGCAGCCAGCAGGGGGATCGTGGCTACACCTTC. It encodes CASSQQGDRGYTF.

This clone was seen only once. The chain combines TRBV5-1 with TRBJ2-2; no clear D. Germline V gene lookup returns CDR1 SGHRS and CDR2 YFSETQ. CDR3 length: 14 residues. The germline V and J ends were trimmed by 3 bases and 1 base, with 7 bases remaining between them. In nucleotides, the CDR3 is TGCGCCAGCAGCTGGTGGGGGAACACCGGGGAGCTGTTTTTT. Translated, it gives CASSWWGNTGELFF.

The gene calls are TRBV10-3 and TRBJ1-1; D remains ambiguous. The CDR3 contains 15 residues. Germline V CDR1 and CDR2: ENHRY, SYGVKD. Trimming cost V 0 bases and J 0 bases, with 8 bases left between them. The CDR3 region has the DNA TGTGCCATCAGTGAGTCCCCGGATCTGAACACTGAAGCTTTCTTT. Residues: CAISESPDLNTEAFF.

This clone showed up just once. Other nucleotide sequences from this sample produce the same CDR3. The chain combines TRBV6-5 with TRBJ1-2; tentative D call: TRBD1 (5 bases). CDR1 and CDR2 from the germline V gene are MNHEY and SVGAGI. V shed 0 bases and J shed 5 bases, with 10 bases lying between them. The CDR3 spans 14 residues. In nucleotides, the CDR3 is TGTGCCAGCAGTTACTCGCCAGGGCAGTATGGCTACACCTTC. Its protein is CASSYSPGQYGYTF.

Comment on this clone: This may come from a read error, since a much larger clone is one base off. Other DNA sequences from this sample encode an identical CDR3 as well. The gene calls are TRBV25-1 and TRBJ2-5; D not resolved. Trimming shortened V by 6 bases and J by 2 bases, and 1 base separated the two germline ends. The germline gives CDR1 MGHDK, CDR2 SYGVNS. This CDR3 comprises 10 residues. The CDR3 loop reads CASRQETQYF. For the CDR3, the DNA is TGTGCCAGCAGACAAGAGACCCAGTACTTC.

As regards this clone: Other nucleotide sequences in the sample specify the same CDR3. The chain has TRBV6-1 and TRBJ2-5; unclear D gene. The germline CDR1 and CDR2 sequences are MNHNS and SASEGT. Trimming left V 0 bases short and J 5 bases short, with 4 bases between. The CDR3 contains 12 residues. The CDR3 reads CASSEARETQYF. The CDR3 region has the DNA TGTGCCAGCAGTGAAGCTAGGGAGACCCAGTACTTC.

The CDR3 bases are TGTGCCAGCAGTTACTCGAGCCGTATGAACACTGAAGCTTTCTTT. This gives the protein CASSYSSRMNTEAFF. The V call is TRBV6-5, the J call TRBJ1-1, with D unclear. Trimming pared 0 bases from V and 0 bases from J, leaving 8 bases between. CDR1 is MNHEY, CDR2 SVGAGI, per germline. This CDR3 contains 15 residues.

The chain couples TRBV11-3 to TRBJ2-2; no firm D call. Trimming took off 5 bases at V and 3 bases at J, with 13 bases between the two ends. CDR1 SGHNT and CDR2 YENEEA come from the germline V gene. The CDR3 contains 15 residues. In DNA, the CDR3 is TGTGCCAGCAGCCTTCGGTTCAGTGACACCGGGGAGCTGTTTTTT. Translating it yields CASSLRFSDTGELFF. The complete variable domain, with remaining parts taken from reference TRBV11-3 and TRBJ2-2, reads EAGVVQSPRYKIIEKKQPVAFWCNPISGHNTLYWYLQNLGQGPELLIRYENEEAVDDSQLPKDRFSAERLKGVDSTLKIQPAELGDSAVYLCASSLRFSDTGELFFGEGSRLTVL.

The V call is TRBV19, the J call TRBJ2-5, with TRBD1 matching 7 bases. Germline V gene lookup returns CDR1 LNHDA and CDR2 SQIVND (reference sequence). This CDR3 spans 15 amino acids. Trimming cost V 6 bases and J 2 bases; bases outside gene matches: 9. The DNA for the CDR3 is TGTGCCAGTAGGGGACGGGACAGCGAACAAGAGACCCAGTACTTC. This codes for CASRGRDSEQETQYF. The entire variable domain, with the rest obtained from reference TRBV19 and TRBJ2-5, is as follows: DGGITQSPKYLFRKEGQNVTLSCEQNLNHDAMYWYRQDPGQGLRLIYYSQIVNDFQKGDIAEGYSVSREKKESFPLTVTSAQKNPTAFYLCASRGRDSEQETQYFGPGTRLLVL.

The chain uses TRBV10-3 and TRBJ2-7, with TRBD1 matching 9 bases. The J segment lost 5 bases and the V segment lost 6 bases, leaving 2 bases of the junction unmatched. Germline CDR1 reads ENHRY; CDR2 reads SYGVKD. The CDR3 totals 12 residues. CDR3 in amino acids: CAIRGDRDEQYF. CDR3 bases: TGTGCCATCAGGGGGGACAGGGACGAGCAGTACTTC.

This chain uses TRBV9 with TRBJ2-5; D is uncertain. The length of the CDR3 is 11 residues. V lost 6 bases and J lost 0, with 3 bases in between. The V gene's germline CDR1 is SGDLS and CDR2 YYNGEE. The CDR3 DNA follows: TGTGCCAGCACCTACCAAGAGACCCAGTACTTC. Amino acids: CASTYQETQYF.

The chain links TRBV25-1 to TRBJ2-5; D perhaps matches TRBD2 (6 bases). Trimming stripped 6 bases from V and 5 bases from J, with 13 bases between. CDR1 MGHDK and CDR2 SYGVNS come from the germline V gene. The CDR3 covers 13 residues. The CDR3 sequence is CASSRRDSETQYF. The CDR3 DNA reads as TGTGCCAGCAGCAGAAGGGACTCGGAGACCCAGTACTTC.

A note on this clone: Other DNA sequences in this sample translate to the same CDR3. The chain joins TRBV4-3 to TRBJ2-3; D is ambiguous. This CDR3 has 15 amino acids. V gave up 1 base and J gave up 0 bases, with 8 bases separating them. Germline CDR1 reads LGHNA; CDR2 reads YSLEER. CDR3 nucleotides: TGCGCCAGCAGCCAAGTGGGCGGTAGCACAGATACGCAGTATTTT. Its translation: CASSQVGGSTDTQYF.

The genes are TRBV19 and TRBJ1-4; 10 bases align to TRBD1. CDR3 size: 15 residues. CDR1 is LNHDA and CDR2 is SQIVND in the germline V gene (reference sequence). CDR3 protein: CAVRDRGSTNEKLFF. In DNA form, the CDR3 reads TGTGCAGTCCGGGACAGGGGATCAACTAATGAAAAACTGTTTTTT.

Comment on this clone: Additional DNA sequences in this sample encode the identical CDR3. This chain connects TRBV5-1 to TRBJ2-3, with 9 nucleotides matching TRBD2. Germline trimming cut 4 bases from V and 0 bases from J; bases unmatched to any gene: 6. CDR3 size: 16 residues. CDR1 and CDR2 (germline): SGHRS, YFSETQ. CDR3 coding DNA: TGCGCCAGCAGCCTCGGGACTAGCCGTAGCACAGATACGCAGTATTTT. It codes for CASSLGTSRSTDTQYF.